The T cell receptor (beta chain) described here comes from a study of beta chain features in type 1 diabetes. Study-wide findings and caveats: For patients and controls alike, PCR might favor shorter templates to the same degree. The analysis here could not establish whether HLA type shapes TCRB rearrangement.

Expressed TCRB transcripts got sequenced, as all isolated RNA was reverse transcribed. The method was immunoSEQ multiplex PCR; TCRdb's version includes in-frame clones alone and lacks a portion of them. The table lists some 900,000 clones, roughly 15% of them singletons, with roughly 0.025% in the top ten. As concerns this clone: Its antigen is still unknown.

Populations isolated by sorting all had purity greater than 95%. V dropped 4 bases and J dropped 7 bases, with 10 bases sitting between them. The CDR3 runs 12 residues. Germline-derived CDR1 and CDR2 are SQVTM and ANQGSEA. The TCR originated in a woman aged 18-29 years in good health. The specimen was naive CD4+ T cells from blood. The V call is TRBV29-1, the J call TRBJ1-4, with TRBD1 as a possible D gene (5 bases). In DNA, the CDR3 is TGCAGCGTTGTTGGGGCGGGTGAAAAACTGTTTTTT. Its translation is CSVVGAGEKLFF.